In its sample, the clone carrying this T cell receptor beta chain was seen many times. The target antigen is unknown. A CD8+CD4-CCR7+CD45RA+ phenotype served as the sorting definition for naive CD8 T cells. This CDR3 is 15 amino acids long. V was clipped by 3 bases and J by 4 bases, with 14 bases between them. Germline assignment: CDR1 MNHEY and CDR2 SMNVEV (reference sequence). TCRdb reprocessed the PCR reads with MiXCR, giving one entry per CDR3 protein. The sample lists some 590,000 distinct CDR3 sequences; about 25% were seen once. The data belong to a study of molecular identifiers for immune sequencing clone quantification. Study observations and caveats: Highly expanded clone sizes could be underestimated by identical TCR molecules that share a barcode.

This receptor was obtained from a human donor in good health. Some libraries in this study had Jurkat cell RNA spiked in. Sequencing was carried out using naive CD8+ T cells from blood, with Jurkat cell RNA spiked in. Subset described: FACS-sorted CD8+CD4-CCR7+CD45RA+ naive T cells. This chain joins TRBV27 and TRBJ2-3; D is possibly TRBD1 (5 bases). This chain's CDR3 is CASSFGTGWADTQYF. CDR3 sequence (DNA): TGTGCCAGCAGTTTTGGAACAGGCTGGGCAGATACGCAGTATTTT.